The T cell receptor (beta chain) described here comes from a study of blood T cell repertoires in COVID-19. Study-level information: Material from acute and convalescent COVID-19 was sourced from the United States, Italy and Spain.

The CDR3 is 15 amino acids. Germline CDR1 MNHEY, CDR2 SVGAGI. The V end was cut by 6 bases, the J end by 6 bases, with 20 bases between. In the original processing: It was from reference gene primer amplification that nucleated cell counts were estimated. Assay: immunoSEQ multiplex PCR; the TCRdb copy retains only in-frame clones and omits some. V and J calls and clone size are given by that table; D and trimming were obtained from the DNA. This table holds 180,000 or so clones, roughly 80% found once. The source of this sequence is a man in his fifties or sixties who had been exposed to COVID-19. The V and J genes are TRBV6-5 and TRBJ1-1; TRBD1 might be the D (6 bases). What was sequenced was PBMCs or T cells enriched from blood (not recorded which). CDR3 in DNA: TGTGCCAGCAGGAAGACAGGTTGGGAATGGGCTGAAGCTTTCTTT. Its protein product is CASRKTGWEWAEAFF.